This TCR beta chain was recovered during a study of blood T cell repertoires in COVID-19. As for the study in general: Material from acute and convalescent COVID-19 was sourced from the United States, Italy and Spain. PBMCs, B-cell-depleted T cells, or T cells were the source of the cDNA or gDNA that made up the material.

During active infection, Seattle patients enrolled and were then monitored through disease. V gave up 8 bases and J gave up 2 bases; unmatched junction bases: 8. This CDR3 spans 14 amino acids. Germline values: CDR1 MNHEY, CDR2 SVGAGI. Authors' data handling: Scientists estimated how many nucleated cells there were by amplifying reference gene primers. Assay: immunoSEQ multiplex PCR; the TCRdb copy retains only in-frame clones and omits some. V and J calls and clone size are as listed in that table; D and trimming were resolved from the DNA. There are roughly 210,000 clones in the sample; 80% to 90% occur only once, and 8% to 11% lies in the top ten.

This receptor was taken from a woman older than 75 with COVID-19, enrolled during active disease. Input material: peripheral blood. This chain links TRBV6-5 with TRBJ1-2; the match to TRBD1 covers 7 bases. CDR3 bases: TGTGCCAGCCGCGGGACAGCCAACAACTATGGCTACACCTTC. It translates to CASRGTANNYGYTF.